This is a list of T cell receptor beta chains from one sample in a study of shared clonotypes between healthy human individuals. Repertoires were generated with immunoSEQ multiplex PCR, while TCRdb's copy carries only in-frame clones and drops some. Of about 1.1 million clones in the sample, approximately 80% were seen once. The material sequenced was memory CD4+ T cells from PBMCs. The source of these receptors is a man aged 18 to 30 in good health. Some clones in this sample may be carry-over from other donors' samples. Each CDR3 is given with its conserved first and last residue. The order of the fields is J gene, V gene, D gene, clone size, CDR3 protein, CDR3 DNA. A D gene is named only where the DNA matches it firmly. Rows may omit the clone size; those that give it use once, few, many or a size class.

TRBJ1-1	TRBV28	.	.	CASSAAGFEAFF	TGTGCCAGCAGTGCCGCGGGATTTGAAGCTTTCTTT
TRBJ2-3	TRBV19	TRBD2	.	CASSPIGTSRSADTQYF	TGTGCCAGTAGTCCGATCGGGACTAGCAGGTCCGCAGATACGCAGTATTTT
TRBJ1-1	TRBV7-8	.	.	CASSFRGASTTDMNAEAFF	TGTGCCAGCAGCTTCCGGGGGGCAAGTACGACAGACATGAACGCTGAAGCTTTCTTT
TRBJ2-3	TRBV2	.	few	CASSDRGDTQYF	TGTGCCAGCAGTGATCGGGGAGATACGCAGTATTTT
TRBJ2-2	TRBV10-1	.	.	CASRLLTDTGELFF	TGCGCCAGCAGGCTACTGACGGACACCGGGGAGCTGTTTTTT
TRBJ2-2	TRBV6-6	.	few	CASSLWGGELFF	TGTGCCAGCAGTCTATGGGGCGGGGAGCTGTTTTTT
TRBJ2-1	TRBV29-1	.	once	CSVGGLAEGGEQFF	TGCAGCGTAGGAGGTCTAGCGGAGGGGGGGGAGCAGTTCTTC
TRBJ2-3	TRBV4-1	.	.	CASSQDINRIGDTQYF	TGCGCCAGCAGCCAAGATATTAACAGGATCGGAGATACGCAGTATTTT
TRBJ2-3	TRBV28	.	.	CASSLGGIGSDTQYF	TGTGCCAGCAGTTTAGGCGGGATAGGGTCAGATACGCAGTATTTT
TRBJ2-1	TRBV5-1	.	once	CASSTQGGGYNEQFF	TGCGCCAGCAGCACCCAGGGAGGGGGTTACAATGAGCAGTTCTTC
TRBJ1-2	TRBV6-1	TRBD1	.	CASRGQEGYTF	TGTGCCAGCAGGGGACAGGAGGGCTACACCTTC
TRBJ2-5	TRBV30	.	few	CAVQGVQETQYF	TGTGCCGTACAGGGAGTACAAGAGACCCAGTACTTC
TRBJ1-1	TRBV6-5	.	.	CASGLPGQNTEAFF	TGTGCCAGCGGACTACCGGGACAGAACACTGAAGCTTTCTTT
TRBJ2-5	TRBV11-2	.	.	CASSLASGLGRETQYF	TGTGCCAGCAGCTTAGCCTCCGGATTAGGGAGGGAGACCCAGTACTTC
TRBJ1-4	TRBV25-1	.	.	CASSARKTGANEKLFF	TGTGCCAGCAGTGCCCGTAAGACAGGCGCGAATGAAAAACTGTTTTTT
TRBJ2-5	TRBV7-2	.	.	CASSLFRAGETQYF	TGTGCCAGCAGCTTATTCAGGGCCGGGGAGACCCAGTACTTC
TRBJ2-3	TRBV7-9	.	once	CASSLAGGHGDTQYF	TGTGCCAGCAGCTTAGCAGGGGGTCATGGAGATACGCAGTATTTT
TRBJ1-1	TRBV5-1	TRBD1	few	CASSTGQGRTITEAFF	TGCGCCAGCAGCACCGGACAGGGGAGGACGATCACTGAAGCTTTCTTT
TRBJ2-7	TRBV7-8	TRBD1	.	CAIPGDSPYEQYF	TGTGCCATACCCGGGGACAGCCCCTACGAGCAGTACTTC
TRBJ2-2	TRBV30	TRBD1	.	CAWRGDRRRKTGELFF	TGTGCCTGGAGGGGGGACAGGCGTCGAAAAACCGGGGAGCTGTTTTTT
TRBJ1-5	TRBV28	.	.	CASSSGGPSNQPQHF	TGTGCCAGCAGTTCCGGGGGCCCTAGCAATCAGCCCCAGCATTTT
TRBJ2-5	TRBV5-4	TRBD2	.	CASSLVGGTETQYF	TGTGCCAGCAGCTTGGTGGGGGGGACGGAGACCCAGTACTTC
TRBJ2-2	TRBV5-1	.	.	CASSLGSSAGNEELFF	TGCGCCAGCAGCTTGGGTTCTTCGGCGGGAAACGAGGAGCTGTTTTTT